The present T cell receptor beta chain was sequenced within a study of cytomegalovirus exposure and HLA in healthy donors. TCRdb's copy holds only in-frame clones and misses some; the assay was immunoSEQ multiplex PCR. Counted here are about 38,000 clones, roughly 93% occurring once; the ten biggest clones make up 2.5% to 4%. The table lists this clone with a few counts. The CDR3 contains 15 residues. Germline CDR1 reads MNHNS; CDR2 reads SASEGT. J lost 3 bases, V lost 8 bases, and 7 bases had no gene match. This clonotype originated in a man younger than 30 in good health and CMV-seronegative. The sequenced sample was PBMCs. The chain joins TRBV6-1 to TRBJ2-7, with 13 bases identical to TRBD2. The chain's CDR3 is CASLRTSGGFYEQYF. The CDR3 DNA sequence: TGTGCCAGCCTAAGGACTAGCGGGGGATTCTACGAGCAGTACTTC.